This record covers a single T cell receptor beta chain. No antigen is known for it. A distance of 10 bases separates the germline ends of V and J, which lose 5 bases and 0 bases respectively. From its cysteine to its phenylalanine, the CDR3 spans 14 amino acids. The entry retains the CDR3 DNA only, 42 bases that are in frame from base 1. CDR1 and CDR2, looked up from the germline V gene, are MNHNS and SASEGT. These data come from a study of cytomegalovirus exposure and HLA in healthy donors (dated by TCRdb to about 2017). The study in broad terms: An earlier analysis of about 530 of the donors reported 276 Gb of sequence data and 117 million unique TCR beta sequences obtained from about 180 million T cells. An early release covering roughly 580 HLA-typed donors comprised approximately 300 gigabases of sequencing data and about 90 million unique TCR sequences. The genetic ancestry cluster associated with self-reported Caucasian donors included roughly four fifths of the 300 to 400 genotyped donors. The aim of the study was to test whether cataloging public T cell receptors could identify signatures of past pathogen exposure. The T cell repertoires of roughly 660 subjects were profiled by immunosequencing and related to cytomegalovirus serostatus. Along with the roughly 700-subject first cohort, a separate validation cohort of over 90 different subjects was used. To predict cytomegalovirus infection status, the study combined high-throughput TCR immunosequencing, statistical association of individual TCRs with disease status, and machine learning. In a later analysis, previously published TCR beta repertoires from 666 donors were re-analyzed and high-resolution HLA genotyping was added so that TCR occurrence patterns could be studied. In the later analysis, no new phenotypic data were used to find candidate immune exposures; instead, reliance was placed on TCR beta sequences and their occurrence across donors. To decide whether each TCR beta V gene segment behaved as functional or pseudogenic, an earlier analysis of approximately 600 of the donors relied on high-throughput TCR beta sequencing. Alongside the repertoire data, information on donor age, sex, ethnicity and CMV serostatus was compiled. A later genetic analysis used genome-wide SNP genotypes for about three fifths of the roughly 700 donors, treating that subset as a discovery cohort. All discovery cohort repertoires had been generated using a single sequencing platform. HLA typing included class I and class II loci at four-digit resolution. Typing coverage differed by locus: A, B, C, DRB1 and DQB1 were typed in about 620-630 donors, DQA1 in about 500, DPA1 in nearly 610, and DPB1 in 450 to 480. Roughly 5 DR-DQ haplotypes were handled as single units for association and clustering, since linkage in the cohort was strong. Across approximately 420 genotyped donors of the cohort, an average of about 200,000 unique TCR beta nucleotide sequences per donor were sequenced, and around 19% of those sequences were non-productive.

In total, approximately 610 healthy bone marrow donors made up the cohort. All cohort members were sampled while nominally healthy, although unrecorded immune exposures were likely present. The donor tested CMV seropositive, placing the donor among the 250 to 350 seropositive members of the cohort. Every donor gave a peripheral blood sample, and the peripheral blood mononuclear cells from that sample were used for TCR beta sequencing. Genomic DNA was extracted from the blood cell samples with the Qiagen DNeasy Blood Extraction Kit. The library was built by means of the immunoSEQ multiplex PCR assay. For the multiplex PCR, a mixture combining 60 forward primers for TCR Vbeta segments and 13 reverse primers for TCR Jbeta segments was used. Amplification of the CDR3 region of rearranged TCR beta genes was performed with a multiplex PCR assay on genomic DNA. Amplified TCR beta libraries were sequenced as 87-base-pair reads on the Illumina HiSeq System. The original methods were these. A later analysis counted tens of millions of unique TCR beta chains across the 670 or so repertoires, and around 12 million of these chains were shared by at least two donors. Raw reads were error-corrected and collapsed into unique sequences by a nearest-neighbor algorithm in which closely related sequences were merged to remove PCR and sequencing errors. V, D and J gene segments were assigned by aligning CDR3 sequences to IMGT reference sequences. For a sequence to be retained, a match of at least six nucleotides to both a V gene segment and a J gene segment was required. A rearrangement was called productive if the CDR3 had no stop codons and remained in frame with V and J, and every other rearrangement was called non-productive. Following IMGT convention, CDR3 was defined as the stretch from the second conserved V-encoded cysteine up to the conserved J-encoded phenylalanine. The earlier analysis of about 610 of the donors excluded sequences that lacked an unambiguous match to a single V gene segment. In an earlier analysis of some 590 of the donors, a V segment was called functional when productive rearrangements were above 56.7%, and segregating when the standard deviation between donors exceeded 5%. A statistical classification framework was built to diagnose cytomegalovirus status from the catalog of TCR beta chain sequences. In a later analysis, TCR nucleotide sequences were compared against IMGT/GENE-DB human TR gene sequences so that V and J genes could be assigned. Using the TCRdist pipeline, a later analysis assigned CDR3 sequences along with most-parsimonious VDJ recombination scenarios. A later analysis defined each TCR beta chain by its CDR3 amino acid sequence plus V-gene family, and excluded reads lacking a unique V-gene family. In a later analysis, 450 to 600 highly shared, low-generation-probability nucleotide sequences were removed to address suspected cross-contamination and a sequencing artifact. A later analysis calculated a clonal expansion index for each public chain from normalized within-repertoire ranks of inferred template counts. In a later analysis, generation probabilities were computed with a VDJ recombination model fitted to out-of-frame rearrangements, and the resulting probabilities were checked against IGoR. Hypergeometric tests were used in a later analysis to score TCR-TCR, TCR-HLA and TCR-CMV co-occurrence, with a repertoire-size bias correction applied to the TCR pairs. In a later analysis, false discovery rates were estimated by permuting HLA or CMV assignments 20 times. In a later analysis, co-occurring TCRs were grouped using DBSCAN, and TCRdist sequence similarity was added for clustering within HLA-allele-positive subsets. For co-occurrence clustering, repertoires with fewer than 30,000 or more than 120,000 public chains were excluded, along with roughly 5 repertoires with anomalous nucleotide sharing. The immuneACCESS repertoire file appears here via TCRdb, limited to in-frame rearrangements. These files lack a portion of the clones; in checked studies, under half of the deficit traces to unresolved V genes, and the cause of the others is not known. Clonal size and the V and J genes are those of that table, whereas D and trimming came from the DNA. The sample table on file contains approximately 58,000 clones. Of the sample, 9.5% to 12% falls within the top ten clones.

General findings and caveats noted by the study authors: In a later analysis, most CMV-associated TCR beta chains were found to appear HLA-restricted, with HLA associations seemingly driven largely by CMV exposure. The sequencing pipeline was judged likely to have produced a cluster of highly shared sequence variants as a technical artifact. The only immune exposure information available for the cohort was CMV serostatus. In a later analysis, HLA-associated TCR beta chains showed more clonal expansion and lower generation probabilities than non-associated chains that were equally common. An earlier analysis of some 590 of the donors showed that most TCR beta V segments appeared in productive rearrangements either about 90% or about 30% of the time, which broadly matched IMGT annotations. A later analysis reported that several top co-occurrence clusters appeared linked to parvovirus B19, influenza, CMV and Epstein-Barr virus. The cohort was sequenced for TCR beta chains only, and without alpha or paired-chain data the features that could be detected were limited. Some IMGT-functional V segments, including TRBV6-2 and TRBV6-3, could not be told apart with the 87-base-pair reads, so those segments were excluded. While some public TCRs were present in many individuals, most TCR sequences turned up only very rarely across donors. Compared with the roughly 600-donor mean, donors in an Asian-associated ancestry cluster had fewer N-insertions in productive TCRs, according to a later genetic analysis. Strong co-occurrence of HLA alleles, especially DR and DQ, made assigning TCR associations to individual alleles difficult. In a later analysis, TCR association rates were found to vary across HLA loci, with the most associated TCRs seen for DRB1 alleles and the fewest for HLA-C alleles. Presence/absence analyses assumed roughly uniform sequencing depth across donors, an assumption that may not hold. Because counts were too low, seventeen rarely observed V segments, including chromosome 9 orphons, were excluded from the earlier analysis of around 640 of the donors. In both the original and validation cohorts, the classifier was reported to diagnose cytomegalovirus status with high specificity and sensitivity. Linkage disequilibrium might explain the correlated functional status among segregating V segments, but an unknown experimental factor could not be ruled out. The study listed 164 TCR beta chains as associated with cytomegalovirus. In a later analysis, 15,000 to 20,000 TCR beta sequences were associated with specific HLA alleles at a false discovery rate of 0.05. A further reported finding was that TCR beta sequences accurately predicted the HLA-A and HLA-B alleles for most subjects in the first cohort. A few of the identified cytomegalovirus-associated TCR beta chains were confirmed in vitro to be specific for cytomegalovirus antigens. The authors suggested that the approach could potentially be generalized to other disease states and immunological phenotypes. An association between a missense DCLRE1C variant and V-gene and J-gene trimming of TCR beta chains was found in a later genetic analysis and replicated in an independent cohort. Because HLA typing was missing for some donors at each locus, association tests included only the typed subset.

Material: PBMCs. The chain is assembled from TRBV6-1 and TRBJ1-2, with TRBD1 perhaps the D gene, on 6 matching bases. The TCR sequence derives from a woman in her forties or fifties in good health and CMV-seropositive. The DNA sequence follows: TGTGCCAGCAGTCCGACAGGCGCTAACTATGGCTACACCTTC. It specifies CASSPTGANYGYTF.